The sequence of this TCR beta chain was determined in a study of T cell responses to AZD1222 COVID-19 vaccine. Repertoires were generated with immunoSEQ multiplex PCR, while TCRdb's copy carries only in-frame clones and drops some. The sample has 100,000 to 150,000 clones; over 85% are singletons. This clonotype was obtained from an adult who received the AZD1222 COVID-19 vaccine. This specimen was peripheral blood, taken 28 days after the second AZD1222 dose.

CDR3 residues: CASSPKTGVDGYTF. The CDR3 nucleotides are TGTGCCAGCAGCCCCAAGACAGGGGTGGATGGCTACACCTTC. The chain joins TRBV11-3 to TRBJ1-2, with 8 bases identical to TRBD1. Germline-derived CDR1 and CDR2 are SGHNT and YENEEA. The CDR3 totals 14 residues. V trimming: 5 bases; J trimming: 6 bases; junction bases outside the gene matches: 8.